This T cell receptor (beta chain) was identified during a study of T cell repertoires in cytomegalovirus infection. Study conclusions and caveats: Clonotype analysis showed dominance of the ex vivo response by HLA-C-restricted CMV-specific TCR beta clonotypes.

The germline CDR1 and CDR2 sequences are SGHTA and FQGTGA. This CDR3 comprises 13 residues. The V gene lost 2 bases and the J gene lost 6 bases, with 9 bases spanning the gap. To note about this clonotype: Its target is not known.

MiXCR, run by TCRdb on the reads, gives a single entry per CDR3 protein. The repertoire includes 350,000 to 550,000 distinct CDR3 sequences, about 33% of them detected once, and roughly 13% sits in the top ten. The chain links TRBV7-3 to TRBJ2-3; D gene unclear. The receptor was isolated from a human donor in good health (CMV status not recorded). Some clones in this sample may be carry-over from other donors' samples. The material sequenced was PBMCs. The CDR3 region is CASSLFESDTQYF. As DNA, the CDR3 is TGTGCCAGCAGCTTATTCGAATCGGATACGCAGTATTTT.